This note documents a single TCR beta chain sequence. Its target is not known. The data stem from a study of T-cell reconstitution after alpha-beta-depleted transplantation in children. The study, taken as a whole, reports: In patients about two months after transplant, alpha-beta T cells reportedly arose from several hundred expanded graft clones. In some patients, recipient T cells and intrathymic progenitors surviving conditioning explained high day-60 diversity. Newly generated T cells supplied most T-cell counts and diversity one year post-transplant.

The J segment lost 1 base and the V segment lost 4 bases, leaving 10 bases of the junction unmatched. The germline V gene encodes CDR1 SGHRS and CDR2 YFSETQ. The CDR3 loop spans 16 amino acids. Researchers prepared the TCRbeta library using unique molecular identifiers, the study reports. TCRdb reprocessed the PCR reads via MiXCR and lists one record per CDR3 protein. Among about 900,000 distinct CDR3 sequences listed, roughly 31% were seen once. The J gene is TRBJ2-5, the V gene TRBV5-1, with 7 nucleotides matching TRBD2. The sample in question was PBMCs, mostly from graft donor cells, obtained 360 days after TCRalphabeta/CD19-depleted stem cell transplant. This clonotype was obtained from a boy under two years old who had a stem cell transplant for SCID, so the T cells may come from the graft donor. CDR3 amino acids: CASSGGPSGAQETQYF. The CDR3 DNA reads as TGCGCCAGCAGCGGAGGCCCTAGCGGAGCCCAAGAGACCCAGTACTTC.